The 26 T cell receptor beta chains given below trace back to one sample, sequenced in a study of a mutant IDH1 vaccine in newly diagnosed glioma (dated by TCRdb to the early 2020s). These receptors have no identified antigens. The library was generated by the immunoSEQ multiplex PCR assay. TCRdb stores this immuneACCESS table with in-frame sequences only. Part of the clones is absent; in the studies checked, under half of the shortfall reflects unresolved V genes, and no reason is known for the rest. Present in this sample are some 42,000 clones, about 83% of which were seen just once. Jointly, the top ten make up roughly 5% of the sample. The intended sense of this specimen's time point label: week 35, safety follow-up. Each vaccine dose, consisting of 300 ug of a 20-mer mutant IDH1 peptide in Montanide, was administered subcutaneously with topical imiquimod. The sequencing here drew on PBMCs, taken from a glioma patient whose treatment included an IDH1 peptide vaccine. The source is a woman aged 45-60 years with glioma.

This clone showed up just once. The chain employs TRBV27 and TRBJ1-2, with D possibly TRBD1 on 6 matching bases. The germline V gene encodes CDR1 MNHEY and CDR2 SMNVEV (reference sequence). This CDR3 is 13 amino acids long. V gave up 1 base and J gave up 8 bases, with 11 bases separating them. CDR3 protein: CASSLFQGQGYTF. CDR3 bases: TGTGCCAGCAGTTTATTCCAGGGGCAGGGCTACACCTTC.

The V and J genes are TRBV9 and TRBJ1-1, with 9 nucleotides matching TRBD1. V lost 3 bases to trimming and J lost 7 bases; unmatched junction nucleotides: 13. The CDR3 is made up of 16 amino acids. The V gene's germline CDR1 is SGDLS and CDR2 YYNGEE. CDR3 in DNA: TGTGCCAGCAGCGGACCCGGGACAGGGACCAGTCATGAAGCTTTCTTT. It encodes CASSGPGTGTSHEAFF. Using reference TRBV9 and TRBJ1-1 for the parts outside the CDR3, the full variable domain is DSGVTQTPKHLITATGQRVTLRCSPRSGDLSVYWYQQSLDQGLQFLIQYYNGEERAKGNILERFSAQQFPDLHSELNLSSLELGDSALYFCASSGPGTGTSHEAFFGQGTRLTVV.

J is TRBJ1-5 and V is TRBV19, with D maybe TRBD1 (6 bases). Germline CDR1 and CDR2: LNHDA and SQIVND (reference sequence). The CDR3 has 17 residues. The ends were cut back, 4 bases at V and 3 bases at J, with 19 bases in the middle. CDR3 protein: CASSNLATWTVNQPQHF. In DNA, the CDR3 is TGTGCCAGTAGTAATCTTGCGACGTGGACAGTCAATCAGCCCCAGCATTTT.

This rearrangement joins TRBV19 to TRBJ1-5; D is possibly TRBD1 (5 bases). V was clipped by 5 bases and J by 7 bases, with 24 bases between them. The CDR3 is 17 residues long. Germline CDR1 is LNHDA and CDR2 is SQIVND (reference sequence). The CDR3 region is CASSLRGGGGTRQPQHF. The CDR3 DNA is TGTGCCAGTAGTCTCCGCGGGGGAGGAGGGACTCGGCAGCCCCAGCATTTT.

J is TRBJ1-1 and V is TRBV11-3; weak D call: TRBD1 (5 bases). From germline, CDR1 is SGHNT and CDR2 YENEEA. The CDR3 runs 13 residues. V dropped 3 bases and J dropped 5 bases, with 10 bases sitting between them. The CDR3 here is CASSFIGGTEAFF. The CDR3 bases are TGTGCCAGCAGCTTCATTGGGGGTACTGAAGCTTTCTTT.

The chain employs TRBV6-1 and TRBJ2-7, with D perhaps matching TRBD1 or TRBD2 (7 bases each). Trimming left V 4 bases short and J 4 bases short, with 20 bases between. The germline CDR1 and CDR2 sequences are MNHNS and SASEGT. The CDR3 spans 16 residues. The CDR3 is CASSVFGGDSLYEQYF. For the CDR3, the DNA is TGTGCCAGCAGTGTCTTTGGGGGGGACAGTCTATACGAGCAGTACTTC.

This rearrangement joins TRBV29-1 to TRBJ2-5; no firm D call. This CDR3 comprises 11 residues. The germline V gene has CDR1 SQVTM and CDR2 ANQGSEA. Trimming took 6 bases from V and 5 from J, leaving 10 bases between them. The CDR3 DNA follows: TGCAGCGTGGTCCCGACGGAGACCCAGTACTTC. Translating it yields CSVVPTETQYF.

Only a few counts were recorded for this clone. CDR3 region: CASSMGTGSPLHF. DNA of the CDR3: TGTGCCAGTAGTATGGGGACAGGGTCACCCCTCCACTTT. The V and J genes are TRBV19 and TRBJ1-6; TRBD1 agrees at 9 bases. Germline CDR1 reads LNHDA; CDR2 reads SQIVND (reference sequence). V gave up 3 bases and J gave up 10 bases; unmatched junction bases: 1. CDR3 length: 13 amino acids.

This clone was seen only a few times. The chain employs TRBV6-4 and TRBJ2-3, with D perhaps matching TRBD1 (5 bases). Germline values: CDR1 MRHNA, CDR2 SNTAGT. CDR3 length: 13 residues. V shed 2 bases and J shed 6 bases, with 9 bases lying between them. CDR3 sequence: CASSDKDTDTQYF. DNA of the CDR3: TGTGCCAGCAGTGACAAGGACACGGATACGCAGTATTTT.

The chain combines TRBV29-1 with TRBJ2-3, with TRBD1 as a possible D gene (7 bases). The CDR3 has 15 amino acids. CDR1 and CDR2 from the germline V gene are SQVTM and ANQGSEA. Trimming shortened V by 2 bases and J by 8 bases, and 20 bases separated the two germline ends. The CDR3 DNA reads TGCAGCGTTGAATTTTGGCAGGGGGGAGGTAGTACGCAGTATTTT. The encoded protein is CSVEFWQGGGSTQYF.

This clone was counted once. V is TRBV4-1 and J is TRBJ1-5; TRBD1 might be the D (5 bases). The CDR3 is 17 amino acids. The V and J ends lost 0 bases and 0 bases respectively, with 12 bases between them. Per the germline V gene, CDR1 is MGHRA and CDR2 is YSYEKL. Written as DNA, the CDR3 is TGCGCCAGCAGCCAAGAGGGCAGGGCCTATAGCAATCAGCCCCAGCATTTT. Translated, it gives CASSQEGRAYSNQPQHF.

This clone has more than one count but fewer than ten. V and J are TRBV7-9 and TRBJ1-1; 9 positions agree with TRBD1. After removal of 5 bases from V and 5 bases from J, the junction contained 3 bases not matched to a gene. Germline lookup yields CDR1 SEHNR and CDR2 FQNEAQ (reference sequence). CDR3 length equals 13 residues. The CDR3 coding sequence is TGTGCCAGCAGCGTCGGACAGGGGACTGAAGCTTTCTTT. It specifies CASSVGQGTEAFF.

The chain carries TRBV5-4 and TRBJ2-5, with TRBD2 matching 11 bases. Per germline, CDR1 SGHNT and CDR2 YYREEE (reference sequence). The V gene end was trimmed by 5 bases and the J gene end by 3 bases; junction bases not matched to a gene: 6. The CDR3 length is 15 residues. The CDR3 protein is CASSWGTSGKETQYF. For the CDR3, the DNA is TGTGCCAGCAGTTGGGGGACTAGCGGAAAAGAGACCCAGTACTTC.

The genes are TRBV7-9 and TRBJ1-5; D gene uncertain. The germline CDR1 and CDR2 sequences are SEHNR and FQNEAQ (reference sequence). The CDR3 is 12 residues long. The V and J ends lost 5 bases and 4 bases respectively, with 6 bases between them. The CDR3, as DNA: TGTGCCAGCAGCCGATCTAATCAGCCCCAGCATTTT. This sequence encodes CASSRSNQPQHF. Full variable domain (rest looked up from reference TRBV7-9 and TRBJ1-5): DTGVSQNPRHKITKRGQNVTFRCDPISEHNRLYWYRQTLGQGPEFLTYFQNEAQLEKSRLLSDRFSAERPKGSFSTLEIQRTEQGDSAMYLCASSRSNQPQHFGDGTRLSIL.

In its sample, this clone was seen once. V usage is TRBV19 and J usage is TRBJ2-5, with TRBD1 identical over 9 bases. This CDR3 is built from 14 residues. CDR1 and CDR2 from the germline V gene are LNHDA and SQIVND (reference sequence). Losses at the gene ends were 4 bases for V and 6 bases for J; bases not matched to a gene: 6. The CDR3: CASSRTGAPQTQYF. DNA for the CDR3: TGTGCCAGTAGTAGGACAGGGGCCCCCCAGACCCAGTACTTC.

The chain recombines TRBV5-6 with TRBJ2-5; TRBD2 might be the D (7 bases). The length of the CDR3 is 17 residues. V was shortened by 3 bases and J by 0 bases, with 18 bases between the two germline ends. Germline V gene lookup returns CDR1 SGHDT and CDR2 YYEEEE. The chain's CDR3 is CASSYGRQGLYQETQYF. CDR3 nucleotide sequence: TGTGCCAGCAGCTACGGGAGGCAGGGGTTATACCAAGAGACCCAGTACTTC.

The chain combines TRBV6-1 with TRBJ1-5, with 7 bases matching TRBD1. The length of the CDR3 is 17 residues. With V trimmed by 4 bases and J by 0 bases, 9 bases remained unmatched. Germline values: CDR1 MNHNS, CDR2 SASEGT. Here the CDR3 DNA reads TGTGCCAGCAGTGCCCGGGACAGCGCCTATAGCAATCAGCCCCAGCATTTT. Its translation is CASSARDSAYSNQPQHF.

This chain connects TRBV7-8 to TRBJ1-1; D not certain. This CDR3 contains 13 residues. Trimming pared 5 bases from V and 0 bases from J, leaving 7 bases between. CDR1 is SGHVS and CDR2 is FQNEAQ in the germline V gene. The CDR3 coding sequence is TGTGCCAGCAGCGCCGGGCTGAACACTGAAGCTTTCTTT. Its translation is CASSAGLNTEAFF.

This chain links TRBV14 with TRBJ2-7; 13 bases agree with TRBD2. Germline loops: CDR1 SGHDN, CDR2 FVKESK. V shed 1 base, J shed 6 bases, and the junction held 6 bases outside the gene matches. The CDR3 has 16 residues. CDR3 protein: CASSQARTSGGGEQYF. The DNA of the CDR3 is TGTGCCAGCAGCCAAGCAAGGACTAGCGGGGGTGGCGAGCAGTACTTC. Full variable domain (missing parts from reference TRBV14 and TRBJ2-7): EAGVTQFPSHSVIEKGQTVTLRCDPISGHDNLYWYRRVMGKEIKFLLHFVKESKQDESGMPNNRFLAERTGGTYSTLKVQPAELEDSGVYFCASSQARTSGGGEQYFGPGTRLTVT.

The genes are TRBV20-1 and TRBJ2-7; D unresolved. The V end lost 5 bases, the J end lost 4 bases, and 9 bases lay between the germline ends. Germline V lookup: CDR1 DFQATT, CDR2 SNEGSKA (reference sequence). The CDR3 has 11 amino acids. The CDR3 protein is CSASTEYEQYF. The DNA of the CDR3 is TGCAGTGCTTCTACAGAGTACGAGCAGTACTTC.

The J gene is TRBJ2-3, the V gene TRBV4-2; 8 bases line up with TRBD2. The CDR3 is made up of 17 amino acids. CDR1 and CDR2 from the germline V gene are LGHNA and YNFKEQ. V lost 0 bases and J lost 6; bases outside the gene matches: 11. The CDR3 DNA follows: TGTGCCAGCAGCCAAGATGGGGCGGGGGGCGGCGGGGATACGCAGTATTTT. Protein product: CASSQDGAGGGGDTQYF.

The V gene is TRBV5-1, the J gene TRBJ1-2, with unresolved D. Trimming took off 0 bases at V and 4 bases at J, with 16 bases between the two ends. The CDR3 sequence is 16 residues long. In germline, CDR1 is SGHRS, CDR2 YFSETQ. The CDR3 is CASSLGVGRGGYGYTF. As DNA, the CDR3 is TGCGCCAGCAGCTTGGGTGTCGGACGGGGTGGCTATGGCTACACCTTC.

The V and J genes are TRBV7-9 and TRBJ1-1; D is unclear. Germline CDR1 SEHNR, CDR2 FQNEAQ (reference sequence). This CDR3 is 14 amino acids long. The V end lost 0 bases, the J end lost 8 bases, and 13 bases lay between the germline ends. CDR3 sequence (DNA): TGTGCCAGCAGCTTAGCTTCGGGCGGTTCAGAAGCTTTCTTT. This sequence encodes CASSLASGGSEAFF.

The chain is built from TRBV7-2 and TRBJ2-5; 8 nucleotides agree with TRBD2. The CDR3 is made up of 16 amino acids. The V and J ends lost 5 bases and 1 base, in that order; junction bases with no gene match: 9. CDR1 SGHTA and CDR2 FQGNSA come from the germline V gene. CDR3 sequence (DNA): TGTGCCAGCAGCGTACATGGCGCGGGGGGCCAAGAGACCCAGTACTTC. Its translation is CASSVHGAGGQETQYF.

This clone was recorded a few times. This chain uses TRBV29-1 with TRBJ1-1, with a possible D match to TRBD1 (6 bases). The V end lost 7 bases, the J end lost 0 bases, and 9 bases lay between the germline ends. Germline assignment: CDR1 SQVTM and CDR2 ANQGSEA. This CDR3 region has 12 residues. In DNA form, the CDR3 reads TGCAGCGGGGACATTTTGAACACTGAAGCTTTCTTT. Translating gives CSGDILNTEAFF. The entire variable domain, with the rest obtained from reference TRBV29-1 and TRBJ1-1, is as follows: SAVISQKPSRDICQRGTSLTIQCQVDSQVTMMFWYRQQPGQSLTLIATANQGSEATYESGFVIDKFPISRPNLTFSTLTVSNMSPEDSSIYLCSGDILNTEAFFGQGTRLTVV.

Details on this clone: Compared with germline, one end of the junction differs, possibly owing to a read error. This rearrangement joins TRBV6-6 to TRBJ1-1; D is undetermined. Germline CDR1 is MNHNY and CDR2 is SVGAGI (reference sequence). The CDR3 spans 14 residues. The CDR3 reads CASRYSGISTEAFF. The CDR3 bases are TGTGCCAGCAGATACTCGGGCATTTCCACTGAAGCTTTCTTT.